These 7 T cell receptor beta chains originate from one sample sequenced in a study of cytomegalovirus exposure and HLA in healthy donors. In the PCR, 60 Vbeta and 13 Jbeta primers were used. TCRdb's copy holds only in-frame clones and misses some; the assay was immunoSEQ multiplex PCR. The data contain 100,000 to 150,000 clones, around three quarters of them singletons. What was sequenced was PBMCs. All receptors come from a woman between 45 and 60 years old in good health and CMV-seronegative.

The chain joins TRBV11-2 to TRBJ2-1; 7 nucleotides agree with TRBD1. The V segment lost 5 bases and the J segment 0 bases; nucleotides outside the gene matches: 7. The V gene's germline CDR1 is SGHAT and CDR2 FQNNGV. The CDR3 runs 16 residues. The CDR3: CASSPRDSLSYNEQFF. CDR3 nucleotides: TGTGCCAGCAGCCCCCGGGACAGTCTCTCCTACAATGAGCAGTTCTTC.

Concerning this clone: One end of the junction varies from germline; a read error may be responsible. The CDR3 DNA follows: TGTGCCTGGAGTGTACCAGGGACAGTCGCGCGGGGCTACCCCTTC. Protein product: CAWSVPGTVARGYPF. The V gene is TRBV30, the J gene TRBJ1-2; 7 nucleotides agree with TRBD1. Germline V gives CDR1 GTSNPN, CDR2 SVGIG (reference sequence). The CDR3 loop spans 15 amino acids.

This clone was seen only once. This chain links TRBV23-1 with TRBJ2-1, with D perhaps TRBD2 (5 bases). TRBV23-1 is treated as an ORF (open reading frame) with a function not yet certain. CDR3 size: 16 residues. V lost 2 bases and J 6 bases, leaving 17 bases between the germline ends. CDR3: CASSQIFASGCNEQFF. CDR3 sequence (DNA): TGCGCCAGCAGTCAAATTTTCGCCTCGGGGTGCAATGAGCAGTTCTTC.

By share of the sample, this clone is medium-sized. The rearrangement uses TRBV6-1 and TRBJ1-2; no definite D call. Trimming left V 1 base short and J 7 bases short, with 10 bases between. This CDR3 contains 13 residues. The V gene's germline CDR1 is MNHNS and CDR2 SASEGT. In DNA, the CDR3 is TGTGCCAGCAGTGAAGGAGAGGCCAGTGGCTACACCTTC. This codes for CASSEGEASGYTF.

The chain has TRBV19 and TRBJ2-2; 13 bases match TRBD2. Per the germline V gene, CDR1 is LNHDA and CDR2 is SQIVND (reference sequence). This CDR3 contains 19 residues. With 0 bases clipped from V and 0 bases from J, the junction kept 4 bases outside the gene matches. CDR3 nucleotides: TGTGCCAGTAGTATAGAGGGGACTAGCGGGGTCCCGAACACCGGGGAGCTGTTTTTT. Translated, it gives CASSIEGTSGVPNTGELFF.

This clone was recorded a few times. The V gene is TRBV6-5, the J gene TRBJ1-1; D gene uncertain. The V end lost 2 bases, the J end lost 1 base, and 5 bases lay between the germline ends. This CDR3 has 13 amino acids. Germline assignment: CDR1 MNHEY and CDR2 SVGAGI. The CDR3 nucleotides read TGTGCCAGCAGTTACAAACAGAACACTGAAGCTTTCTTT. The encoded protein is CASSYKQNTEAFF.

The chain has TRBV19 and TRBJ1-4; the match to TRBD1 covers 9 bases. The junction had 8 bases not matched to a gene; V was cut back by 2 bases and J by 7 bases. The CDR3 loop spans 16 amino acids. Germline lookup yields CDR1 LNHDA and CDR2 SQIVND (reference sequence). The CDR3 DNA follows: TGTGCCAGTAGTATACCGTGGGACAGGGCGGCTGAAAAACTGTTTTTT. Amino acids: CASSIPWDRAAEKLFF. Variable domain in full (rest from reference TRBV19 and TRBJ1-4): DGGITQSPKYLFRKEGQNVTLSCEQNLNHDAMYWYRQDPGQGLRLIYYSQIVNDFQKGDIAEGYSVSREKKESFPLTVTSAQKNPTAFYLCASSIPWDRAAEKLFFGSGTQLSVL.